These 29 T cell receptor beta chains originate from one sample sequenced in a study of cytomegalovirus exposure and HLA in healthy donors. 13 Jbeta primers and 60 Vbeta primers were used for the PCR. Clones were sequenced by immunoSEQ multiplex PCR, and TCRdb holds only the in-frame ones, with some missing. The profile shows 90,000 or so clones, 78% of them singletons. Input material: PBMCs. These receptors all come from a male donor in good health and CMV-seropositive.

The chain couples TRBV7-9 to TRBJ2-7; the D gene is possibly TRBD2 (5 bases). Trimming pared 5 bases from V and 3 bases from J, leaving 14 bases between. The CDR3 is made up of 14 amino acids. CDR1 and CDR2 (germline): SEHNR, FQNEAQ (reference sequence). CDR3 sequence: CASSPPTGIYEQYF. The CDR3 DNA follows: TGTGCCAGCAGCCCACCGACGGGAATCTACGAGCAGTACTTC.

V and J are TRBV25-1 and TRBJ2-1, with D possibly matching TRBD2 (6 bases). CDR1 MGHDK and CDR2 SYGVNS come from the germline V gene. The CDR3 extends over 13 amino acids. V gave up 1 base and J gave up 12 bases, with 13 bases separating them. The CDR3 region is CASSELESGGQFF. The CDR3 DNA is TGTGCCAGCAGTGAATTAGAGTCCGGGGGGCAGTTCTTC.

The chain is built from TRBV6-6 and TRBJ2-2; D may be TRBD2 (6 bases). The CDR3 is made up of 13 amino acids. V lost 7 bases to trimming and J lost 4 bases, with 10 bases between them. CDR1 MNHNY and CDR2 SVGAGI come from the germline V gene (reference sequence). The CDR3 here is CASTFGGTGELFF. In DNA, the CDR3 is TGTGCCAGCACCTTCGGGGGCACCGGGGAGCTGTTTTTT.

The chain carries TRBV30 and TRBJ1-2; D not certain. Germline CDR1 GTSNPN, CDR2 SVGIG (reference sequence). The V gene lost 0 bases and the J gene lost 2 bases, with 10 bases spanning the gap. This CDR3 has 14 amino acids. CDR3 coding DNA: TGTGCCTGGAGTGTATGGCCAGAAAACTATGGCTACACCTTC. It translates to CAWSVWPENYGYTF.

The chain is built from TRBV27 and TRBJ2-2, with 10 positions matching TRBD1. Trimming took 3 bases from V and 1 from J; bases not matched to a gene: 5. The CDR3 runs to 17 residues. The V gene's germline CDR1 is MNHEY and CDR2 SMNVEV (reference sequence). CDR3 residues: CASSLFGTGVNTGELFF. In nucleotides, the CDR3 is TGTGCCAGCAGTTTGTTTGGGACAGGGGTGAACACCGGGGAGCTGTTTTTT.

This clone was seen once. The chain uses TRBV7-9 and TRBJ2-2; no clear D. Trimming cost V 5 bases and J 1 base, with 8 bases left between them. Looked up from germline, CDR1 is SEHNR and CDR2 is FQNEAQ (reference sequence). This CDR3 contains 14 residues. The CDR3 region is CASSGNGNTGELFF. The CDR3 DNA reads TGTGCCAGCAGCGGTAACGGGAACACCGGGGAGCTGTTTTTT.

J is TRBJ2-1 and V is TRBV14; 9 positions match TRBD2. The V gene end was trimmed by 0 bases and the J gene end by 5 bases; junction bases not matched to a gene: 8. Germline loops: CDR1 SGHDN, CDR2 FVKESK. The CDR3 has 17 amino acids. Here the CDR3 reads CASSQEWGGRANNEQFF. The CDR3 nucleotides read TGTGCCAGCAGCCAAGAATGGGGCGGGAGGGCCAACAATGAGCAGTTCTTC.

In this sample, this clone turned up a few times. The CDR3 is CASIPGQSNEKLFF. CDR3 sequence (DNA): TGTGCCAGCATACCAGGACAGTCTAATGAAAAACTGTTTTTT. This chain uses TRBV2 with TRBJ1-4, with D perhaps TRBD1 (6 bases). Germline V lookup: CDR1 SNHLY, CDR2 FYNNEI. Trimming took off 7 bases at V and 3 bases at J, with 12 bases between the two ends. CDR3 length: 14 amino acids.

The V call is TRBV29-1, the J call TRBJ2-5, with 7 bases lining up with TRBD1. Germline lookup yields CDR1 SQVTM and CDR2 ANQGSEA. V gave up 6 bases and J gave up 6 bases; unmatched junction bases: 4. The CDR3 extends over 11 amino acids. The CDR3 reads CSVRGHKTQYF. In DNA, the CDR3 is TGCAGCGTGAGGGGGCATAAGACCCAGTACTTC.

The genes are TRBV11-2 and TRBJ2-1, with TRBD2 identical over 14 bases. The junction had 3 bases not matched to a gene; V was cut back by 0 bases and J by 8 bases. This CDR3 has 16 amino acids. CDR1 SGHAT and CDR2 FQNNGV come from the germline V gene. CDR3 bases: TGTGCCAGCAGCTTAGAGGGACTAGCGGGAGTTTATGAGCAGTTCTTC. This encodes CASSLEGLAGVYEQFF.

V and J are TRBV19 and TRBJ2-7, with TRBD1 identical over 8 bases. From germline, CDR1 is LNHDA and CDR2 SQIVND (reference sequence). The CDR3 is 14 residues long. The ends lost 4 bases at V and 3 bases at J; junction bases unmatched: 5. CDR3 bases: TGTGCCAGTAGTACCCGGACAGGGTTCTACGAGCAGTACTTC. Translating gives CASSTRTGFYEQYF.

V gene TRBV5-1 combines with J gene TRBJ2-5; D is perhaps TRBD2 (6 bases). Trimming shortened V by 0 bases and J by 2 bases, and 8 bases separated the two germline ends. The CDR3 contains 14 residues. Per the germline V gene, CDR1 is SGHRS and CDR2 is YFSETQ. CDR3 DNA: TGCGCCAGCAGCTTGGGGGGGGTGCAAGAGACCCAGTACTTC. This encodes CASSLGGVQETQYF. The variable domain in full, completed from reference TRBV5-1 and TRBJ2-5, reads KAGVTQTPRYLIKTRGQQVTLSCSPISGHRSVSWYQQTPGQGLQFLFEYFSETQRNKGNFPGRFSGRQFSNSRSEMNVSTLELGDSALYLCASSLGGVQETQYFGPGTRLLVL.

This clone appeared a single time. V is TRBV10-3 and J is TRBJ2-1; 11 nucleotides agree with TRBD2. Germline CDR1 and CDR2: ENHRY and SYGVKD. V lost 10 bases to trimming and J lost 8 bases; unmatched junction nucleotides: 10. The CDR3 is made up of 14 amino acids. CDR3 coding DNA: TGTGCCAGCACGACTAGCGGGATCGGCGATGAGCAGTTCTTC. This gives the protein CASTTSGIGDEQFF.

This chain links TRBV13 with TRBJ2-7; TRBD1 might be the D (6 bases). V lost 3 bases and J 4 bases, leaving 13 bases between the germline ends. The CDR3 runs to 14 residues. Germline V gene sequence: CDR1 PRHDT, CDR2 FYEKMQ (reference sequence). CDR3 in DNA: TGTGCCAGCAGCTTGGGGGACACCGGTTACGAGCAGTACTTC. Amino acids: CASSLGDTGYEQYF.

This chain connects TRBV5-4 to TRBJ2-3; D gene ambiguous. The CDR3 spans 13 residues. Trimming shortened V by 1 base and J by 0 bases, and 3 bases separated the two germline ends. CDR1 and CDR2 (germline): SGHNT, YYREEE (reference sequence). DNA for the CDR3: TGTGCCAGCAGCTTGACTAGCACAGATACGCAGTATTTT. Its translation: CASSLTSTDTQYF.

This chain connects TRBV29-1 to TRBJ1-4; no definite D call. Germline CDR1 reads SQVTM; CDR2 reads ANQGSEA. The CDR3 has 15 residues. With 1 base removed from V and 8 bases from J, the gap between germline ends came to 17 bases. The CDR3 reads CSVEGLVGYGEKLFF. For the CDR3, the DNA is TGCAGCGTTGAAGGCCTCGTCGGGTACGGGGAAAAACTGTTTTTT.

The chain employs TRBV5-5 and TRBJ1-4, with D uncertain. Trimming pared 2 bases from V and 8 bases from J, leaving 13 bases between. The length of the CDR3 is 14 residues. In germline, CDR1 is SGHKS, CDR2 YYEKEE (reference sequence). The CDR3 DNA reads as TGTGCCAGCAGCTTTGGAGGGATGGAGGAAAAACTGTTTTTT. Encoded protein: CASSFGGMEEKLFF.

The rearrangement joins TRBV2 to TRBJ2-1; 10 bases are a match to TRBD2. CDR3 length: 16 residues. The germline CDR1 and CDR2 sequences are SNHLY and FYNNEI. V trimming: 0 bases; J trimming: 7 bases; junction bases outside the gene matches: 6. The CDR3: CASSEAEAGGPNEQFF. The CDR3 DNA reads as TGTGCCAGCAGTGAAGCAGAAGCGGGAGGGCCTAATGAGCAGTTCTTC.

The chain carries TRBV6-5 and TRBJ1-6; 7 nucleotides align to TRBD1. CDR3 size: 15 residues. V was clipped by 0 bases and J by 10 bases; unmatched bases: 6. Looked up from germline, CDR1 is MNHEY and CDR2 is SVGAGI. The CDR3 DNA reads as TGTGCCAGCAGTTACTCGTTAGAGGGGGCCTCACCCCTCCACTTT. Protein: CASSYSLEGASPLHF.

The V gene is TRBV18, the J gene TRBJ1-1; D ambiguous. This CDR3 comprises 13 residues. The V gene's germline CDR1 is KGHSH and CDR2 LQKENI. V lost 6 bases and J lost 0, with 8 bases in between. The CDR3 region is CASSAELNTEAFF. The DNA of the CDR3 is TGTGCCAGCTCGGCCGAATTGAACACTGAAGCTTTCTTT.

The rearrangement joins TRBV6-5 to TRBJ1-5; D is unresolved. Per germline, CDR1 MNHEY and CDR2 SVGAGI. The CDR3 has 15 residues. Deletions cut 1 base from V and 7 bases from J, with 14 bases between. In DNA form, the CDR3 reads TGTGCCAGCAGTTACTTGGTTGGTCCCGGGCAGCCCCAGCATTTT. It yields the protein CASSYLVGPGQPQHF.

The V and J genes are TRBV6-5 and TRBJ2-3, with D maybe TRBD2 (5 bases). Germline-derived CDR1 and CDR2 are MNHEY and SVGAGI. The CDR3 is made up of 14 amino acids. The V end was cut by 4 bases, the J end by 4 bases, with 12 bases between. The CDR3 here is CASSSWESADTQYF. CDR3 in DNA: TGTGCCAGCAGTTCCTGGGAGTCGGCAGATACGCAGTATTTT.

The genes are TRBV28 and TRBJ2-7, with 14 bases matching TRBD2. V was clipped by 4 bases and J by 0 bases; unmatched bases: 11. The CDR3 has 19 amino acids. Per germline, CDR1 MDHEN and CDR2 SYDVKM. The CDR3 DNA is TGTGCCAGCAGTTCCCCGTGGGGACTAGCGGGGGTAAGCTCCTACGAGCAGTACTTC. It is translated as CASSSPWGLAGVSSYEQYF.

The V gene is TRBV4-1, the J gene TRBJ1-1, with unresolved D. CDR1 is MGHRA and CDR2 is YSYEKL in the germline V gene. This CDR3 spans 13 amino acids. V lost 4 bases and J 5 bases, leaving 11 bases between the germline ends. The CDR3 protein is CASSRGVGTEAFF. As DNA, the CDR3 is TGCGCCAGCAGCCGCGGGGTCGGGACTGAAGCTTTCTTT.

V usage is TRBV6-4 and J usage is TRBJ1-1, with D tentatively TRBD1 (6 bases). Germline CDR1 reads MRHNA; CDR2 reads SNTAGT. The CDR3 totals 12 residues. The germline V and J ends were trimmed by 8 bases and 4 bases, with 11 bases remaining between them. CDR3 in amino acids: CASPLGATEAFF. CDR3 DNA: TGTGCCAGCCCGTTGGGGGCCACTGAAGCTTTCTTT.

This clone was seen only once. V and J are TRBV6-1 and TRBJ2-7; 9 nucleotides match TRBD2. Unmatched junction bases numbered 7, after V lost 7 bases and J lost 3 bases. Germline CDR1 MNHNS, CDR2 SASEGT. The length of the CDR3 is 14 residues. CDR3 DNA sequence: TGTGCCAGCAATCGAGTTAGCGGGAGCTACGAGCAGTACGTC. Its translation is CASNRVSGSYEQYV.

The chain's CDR3 is CASSQDATGLSYGYTF. CDR3 sequence (DNA): TGCGCCAGCAGCCAAGATGCGACAGGGCTCTCCTATGGCTACACCTTC. The V call is TRBV4-1, the J call TRBJ1-2; 7 bases line up with TRBD1. V lost 0 bases to trimming and J lost 4 bases; unmatched junction nucleotides: 8. Germline V lookup: CDR1 MGHRA, CDR2 YSYEKL. The CDR3 contains 16 residues.

Only one count was recorded for this clone. The chain employs TRBV18 and TRBJ2-1; the match to TRBD1 covers 9 bases. The CDR3 is 14 amino acids. Trimming at V came to 5 bases and at J to 9 bases, leaving 8 bases not matched to a gene. Per germline, CDR1 KGHSH and CDR2 LQKENI. CDR3 nucleotide sequence: TGTGCCAGCTCAACACAGGGGGCGCAGGGTGAGCAGTTCTTC. Its protein is CASSTQGAQGEQFF.

This rearrangement joins TRBV27 to TRBJ2-3; tentatively, D is TRBD1 (5 bases). CDR1 and CDR2 from the germline V gene are MNHEY and SMNVEV (reference sequence). Trimming shortened V by 7 bases and J by 0 bases, and 20 bases separated the two germline ends. This CDR3 has 17 residues. The CDR3 is CASNPFLVQDSTDTQYF. The CDR3 nucleotides read TGTGCCAGCAATCCCTTTCTGGTACAGGATAGCACAGATACGCAGTATTTT.